This T cell receptor beta chain was identified in a study of blood T cells in healthy people across ages. This clonotype was seen a handful of times. Its antigen remains unidentified. The amount of total RNA extracted per sample was at least 5.5 micrograms. Primed by a sample-barcoded 5' primer and a J-beta primer mix, a second PCR proceeded for 7 to 11 cycles. Each cDNA was tagged by a template-switch adaptor containing 12 random nucleotides. TCRdb itself ran the 5' RACE reads through MiXCR, one entry per CDR3 protein. The table includes around 990,000 distinct CDR3 sequences, roughly 24% detected once. V was clipped by 4 bases and J by 5 bases; unmatched bases: 10. Germline V gene sequence: CDR1 MDHEN, CDR2 SYDVKM. This CDR3 contains 15 residues. Regarding the study as a whole: It was the long-lived donors that had more naive CD4+ cells and higher diversity than aged donors.

These same data were also listed under a study on T cells of mothers and their children. That source notes: Using approximately 1.5 ug per 15 ul, all extracted RNA underwent cDNA synthesis.

Sequencing was carried out using blood. The TCR comes from a girl aged 2-9 years in good health. The chain couples TRBV28 to TRBJ2-5; 7 bases are a match to TRBD2. The CDR3 DNA reads TGTGCCAGCAGTTCCGATCGGGAGGCCGCGGAGACCCAGTACTTC. This codes for CASSSDREAAETQYF.